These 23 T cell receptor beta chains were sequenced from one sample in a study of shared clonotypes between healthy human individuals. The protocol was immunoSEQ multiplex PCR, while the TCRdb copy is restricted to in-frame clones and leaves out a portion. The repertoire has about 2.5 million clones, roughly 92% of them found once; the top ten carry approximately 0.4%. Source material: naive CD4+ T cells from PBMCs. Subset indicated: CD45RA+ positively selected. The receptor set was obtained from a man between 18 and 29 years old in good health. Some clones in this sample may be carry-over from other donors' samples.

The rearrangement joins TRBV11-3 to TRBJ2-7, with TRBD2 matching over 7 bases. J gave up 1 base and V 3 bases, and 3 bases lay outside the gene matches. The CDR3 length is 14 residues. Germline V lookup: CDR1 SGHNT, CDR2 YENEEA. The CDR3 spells CASSFRGDSYEQYF. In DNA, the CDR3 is TGTGCCAGCAGCTTCCGGGGGGATTCCTACGAGCAGTACTTC.

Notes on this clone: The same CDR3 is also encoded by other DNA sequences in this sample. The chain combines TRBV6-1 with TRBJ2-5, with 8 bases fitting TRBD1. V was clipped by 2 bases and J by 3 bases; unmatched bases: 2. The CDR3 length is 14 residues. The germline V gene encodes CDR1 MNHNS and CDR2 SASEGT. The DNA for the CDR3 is TGTGCCAGCAGTGAATCAGGGGGCAAAGAGACCCAGTACTTC. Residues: CASSESGGKETQYF.

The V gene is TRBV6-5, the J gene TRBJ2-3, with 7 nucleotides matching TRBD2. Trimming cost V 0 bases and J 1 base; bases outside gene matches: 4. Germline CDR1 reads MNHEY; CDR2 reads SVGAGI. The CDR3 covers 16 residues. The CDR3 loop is CASSYSASGGTDTQYF. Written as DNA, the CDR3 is TGTGCCAGCAGTTACTCCGCTAGCGGTGGCACAGATACGCAGTATTTT.

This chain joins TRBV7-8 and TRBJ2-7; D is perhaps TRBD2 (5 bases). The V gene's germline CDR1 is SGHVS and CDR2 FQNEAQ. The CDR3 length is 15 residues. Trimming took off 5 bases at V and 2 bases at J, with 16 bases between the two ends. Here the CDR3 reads CASSRGGRRAYEQYF. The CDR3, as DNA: TGTGCCAGCAGCCGCGGCGGGCGGCGGGCCTACGAGCAGTACTTC.

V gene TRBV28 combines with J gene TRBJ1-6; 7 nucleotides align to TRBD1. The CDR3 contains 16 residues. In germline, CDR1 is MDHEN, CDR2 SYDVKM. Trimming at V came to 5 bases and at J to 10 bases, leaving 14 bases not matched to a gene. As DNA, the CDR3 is TGTGCCAGCAGTCAGGGGGGGATCCCGGGTAGATCACCCCTCCACTTT. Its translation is CASSQGGIPGRSPLHF.

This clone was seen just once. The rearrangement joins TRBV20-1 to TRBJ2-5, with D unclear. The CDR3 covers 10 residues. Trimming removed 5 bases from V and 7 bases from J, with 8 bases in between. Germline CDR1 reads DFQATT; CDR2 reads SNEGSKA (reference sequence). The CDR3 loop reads CSAPRRTQYF. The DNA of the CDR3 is TGCAGTGCTCCTAGGAGGACCCAGTACTTC.

CDR3 DNA: TGTGCCAGCAGCGTAGCATGGGGAGGAAGGAATGAGCAGTTCTTC. It is translated as CASSVAWGGRNEQFF. The chain couples TRBV9 to TRBJ2-1, with a weak D call TRBD2 (6 bases). The germline V and J ends were trimmed by 0 bases and 7 bases, with 14 bases remaining between them. This CDR3 is built from 15 residues. Germline CDR1 is SGDLS and CDR2 is YYNGEE.

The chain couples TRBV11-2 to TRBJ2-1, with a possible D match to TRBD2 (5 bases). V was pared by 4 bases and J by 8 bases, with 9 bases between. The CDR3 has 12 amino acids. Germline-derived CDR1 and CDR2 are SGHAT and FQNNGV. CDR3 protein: CASSSAGDEQFF. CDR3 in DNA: TGTGCCAGCAGCTCGGCGGGCGATGAGCAGTTCTTC.

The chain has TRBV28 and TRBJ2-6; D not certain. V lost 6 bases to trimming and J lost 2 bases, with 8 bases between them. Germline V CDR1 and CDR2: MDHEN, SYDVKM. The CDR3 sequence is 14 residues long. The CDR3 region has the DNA TGTGCCAGCAGGCAGGTAGCTGGGGCCAACGTCCTGACTTTC. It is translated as CASRQVAGANVLTF.

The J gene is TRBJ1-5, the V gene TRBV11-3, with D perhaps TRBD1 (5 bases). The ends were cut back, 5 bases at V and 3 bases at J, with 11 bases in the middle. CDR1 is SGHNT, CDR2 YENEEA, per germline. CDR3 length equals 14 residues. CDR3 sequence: CASSGPGLNQPQHF. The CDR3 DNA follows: TGTGCCAGCAGCGGTCCGGGACTCAATCAGCCCCAGCATTTT.

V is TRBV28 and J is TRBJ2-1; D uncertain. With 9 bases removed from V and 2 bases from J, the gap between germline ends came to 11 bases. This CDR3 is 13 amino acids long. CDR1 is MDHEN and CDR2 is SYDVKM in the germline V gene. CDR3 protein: CASRVAPYNEQFF. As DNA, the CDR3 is TGTGCCAGTCGGGTCGCCCCCTACAATGAGCAGTTCTTC.

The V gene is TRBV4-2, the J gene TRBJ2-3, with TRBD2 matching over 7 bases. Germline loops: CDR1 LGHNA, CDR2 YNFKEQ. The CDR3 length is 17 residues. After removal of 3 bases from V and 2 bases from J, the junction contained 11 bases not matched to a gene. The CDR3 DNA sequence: TGTGCCAGCAGCCAGGAACGCAACGGGAGGAACACAGATACGCAGTATTTT. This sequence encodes CASSQERNGRNTDTQYF.

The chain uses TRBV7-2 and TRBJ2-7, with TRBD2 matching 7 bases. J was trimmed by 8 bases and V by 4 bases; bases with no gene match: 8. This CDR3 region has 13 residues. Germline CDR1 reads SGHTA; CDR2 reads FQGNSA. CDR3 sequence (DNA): TGTGCCAGCAGCTCTCGACGGGAGGTAAAGCAGTACTTC. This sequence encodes CASSSRREVKQYF.

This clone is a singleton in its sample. CDR3 nucleotides: TGTGCCACCGATGTCGGCACAGATACGCAGTATTTT. Translating gives CATDVGTDTQYF. The chain employs TRBV10-3 and TRBJ2-3; D remains ambiguous. The germline CDR1 and CDR2 sequences are ENHRY and SYGVKD. The CDR3 has 12 amino acids. V was cut by 10 bases and J by 1 base, with 9 bases left in between.

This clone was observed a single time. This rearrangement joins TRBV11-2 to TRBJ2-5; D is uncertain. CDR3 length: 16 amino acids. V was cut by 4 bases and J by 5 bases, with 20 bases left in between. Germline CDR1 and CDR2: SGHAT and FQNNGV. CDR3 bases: TGTGCCAGCAGCTCGCATTTGATCGGAGTCCAGGAGACCCAGTACTTC. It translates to CASSSHLIGVQETQYF.

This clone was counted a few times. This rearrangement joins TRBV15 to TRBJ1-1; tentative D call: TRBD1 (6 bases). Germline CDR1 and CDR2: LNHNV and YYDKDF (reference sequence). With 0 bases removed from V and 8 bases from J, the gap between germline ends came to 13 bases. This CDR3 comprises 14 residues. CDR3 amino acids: CATSRDLGAAEAFF. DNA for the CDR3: TGTGCCACCAGCAGAGATCTGGGGGCGGCGGAAGCTTTCTTT.

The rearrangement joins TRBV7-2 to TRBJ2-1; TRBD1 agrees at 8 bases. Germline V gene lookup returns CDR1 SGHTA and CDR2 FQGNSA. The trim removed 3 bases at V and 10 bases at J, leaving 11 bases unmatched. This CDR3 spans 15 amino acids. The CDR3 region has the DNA TGTGCCAGCAGCTTCCAGGGGGCTACAGGCTTAGAGCAGTTCTTC. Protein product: CASSFQGATGLEQFF.

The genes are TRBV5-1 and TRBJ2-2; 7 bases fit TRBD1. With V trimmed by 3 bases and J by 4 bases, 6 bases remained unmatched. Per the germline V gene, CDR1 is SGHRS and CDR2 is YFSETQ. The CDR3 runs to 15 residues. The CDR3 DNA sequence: TGCGCCAGCAGCTACCGGGACAGAAGCACCGGGGAGCTGTTTTTT. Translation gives CASSYRDRSTGELFF. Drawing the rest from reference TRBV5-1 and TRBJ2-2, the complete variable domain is KAGVTQTPRYLIKTRGQQVTLSCSPISGHRSVSWYQQTPGQGLQFLFEYFSETQRNKGNFPGRFSGRQFSNSRSEMNVSTLELGDSALYLCASSYRDRSTGELFFGEGSRLTVL.

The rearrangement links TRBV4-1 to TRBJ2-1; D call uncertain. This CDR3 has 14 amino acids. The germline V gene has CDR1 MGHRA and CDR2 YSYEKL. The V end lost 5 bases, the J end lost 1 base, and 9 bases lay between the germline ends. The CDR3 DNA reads TGCGCCAGCAGCTTAGGCCTGTCCTACAATGAGCAGTTCTTC. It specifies CASSLGLSYNEQFF.

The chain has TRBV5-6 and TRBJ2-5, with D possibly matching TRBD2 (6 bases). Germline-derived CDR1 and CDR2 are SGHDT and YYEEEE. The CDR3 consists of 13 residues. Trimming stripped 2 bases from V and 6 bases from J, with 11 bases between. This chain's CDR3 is CASSLGREQTQYF. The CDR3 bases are TGTGCCAGCAGCTTAGGGCGGGAACAGACCCAGTACTTC.

The CDR3 DNA reads as TGTGCCAGTAGTTCCGGGACTACAACGAACACCGGGGAGCTGTTTTTT. It is translated as CASSSGTTTNTGELFF. V is TRBV19 and J is TRBJ2-2; 7 nucleotides align to TRBD2. Germline V gene sequence: CDR1 LNHDA, CDR2 SQIVND (reference sequence). With V trimmed by 5 bases and J by 0 bases, 6 bases remained unmatched. This CDR3 is 16 amino acids long.

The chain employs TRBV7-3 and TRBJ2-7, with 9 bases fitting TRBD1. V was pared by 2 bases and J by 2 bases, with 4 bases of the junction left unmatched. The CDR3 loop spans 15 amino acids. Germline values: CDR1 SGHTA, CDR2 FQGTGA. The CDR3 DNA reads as TGTGCCAGCAGCTTATTCGGGACAGGGCCCTACGAGCAGTACTTC. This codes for CASSLFGTGPYEQYF.

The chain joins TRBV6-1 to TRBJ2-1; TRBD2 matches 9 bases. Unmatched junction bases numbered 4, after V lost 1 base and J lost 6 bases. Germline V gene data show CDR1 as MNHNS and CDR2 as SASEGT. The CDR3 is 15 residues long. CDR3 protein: CASSEGAGGGNEQFF. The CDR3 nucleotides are TGTGCCAGCAGTGAAGGAGCGGGAGGAGGCAATGAGCAGTTCTTC.